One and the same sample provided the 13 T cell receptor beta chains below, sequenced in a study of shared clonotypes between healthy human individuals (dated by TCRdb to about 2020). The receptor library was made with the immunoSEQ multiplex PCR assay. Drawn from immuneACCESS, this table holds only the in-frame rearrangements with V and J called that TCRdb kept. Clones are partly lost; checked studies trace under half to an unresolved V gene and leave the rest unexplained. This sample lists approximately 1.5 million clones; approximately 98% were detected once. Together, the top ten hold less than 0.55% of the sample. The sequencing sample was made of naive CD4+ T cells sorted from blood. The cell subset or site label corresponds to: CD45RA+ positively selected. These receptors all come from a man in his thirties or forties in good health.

Here the CDR3 reads CASSQGRDTQETQYF. Here the CDR3 DNA reads TGCGCCAGCAGCCAAGGCCGGGACACCCAAGAGACCCAGTACTTC. V is TRBV4-1 and J is TRBJ2-5; D might be TRBD1 (6 bases). With 1 base removed from V and 1 base from J, the gap between germline ends came to 10 bases. From germline, CDR1 is MGHRA and CDR2 YSYEKL. CDR3 length: 15 amino acids.

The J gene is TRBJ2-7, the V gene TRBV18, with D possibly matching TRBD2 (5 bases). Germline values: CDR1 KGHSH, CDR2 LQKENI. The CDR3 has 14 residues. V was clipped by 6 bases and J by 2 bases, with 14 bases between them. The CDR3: CASSLTADTYEQYF. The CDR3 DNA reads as TGTGCCAGCTCGCTAACAGCGGATACCTACGAGCAGTACTTC.

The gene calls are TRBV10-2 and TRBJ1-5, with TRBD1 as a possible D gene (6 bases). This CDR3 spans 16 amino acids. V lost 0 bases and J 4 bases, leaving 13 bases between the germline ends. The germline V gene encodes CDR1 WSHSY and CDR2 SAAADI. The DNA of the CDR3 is TGCGCCAGCAGTGAGTCGGGGCTACAGGGAAATCAGCCCCAGCATTTT. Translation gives CASSESGLQGNQPQHF.

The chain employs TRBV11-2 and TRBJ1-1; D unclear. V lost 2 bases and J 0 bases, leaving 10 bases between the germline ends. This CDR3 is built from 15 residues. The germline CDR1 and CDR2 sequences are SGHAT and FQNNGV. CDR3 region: CASSLTGSMNTEAFF. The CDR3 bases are TGTGCCAGCAGCTTAACTGGCAGCATGAACACTGAAGCTTTCTTT. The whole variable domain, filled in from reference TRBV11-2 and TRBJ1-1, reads EAGVAQSPRYKIIEKRQSVAFWCNPISGHATLYWYQQILGQGPKLLIQFQNNGVVDDSQLPKDRFSAERLKGVDSTLKIQPAKLEDSAVYLCASSLTGSMNTEAFFGQGTRLTVV.

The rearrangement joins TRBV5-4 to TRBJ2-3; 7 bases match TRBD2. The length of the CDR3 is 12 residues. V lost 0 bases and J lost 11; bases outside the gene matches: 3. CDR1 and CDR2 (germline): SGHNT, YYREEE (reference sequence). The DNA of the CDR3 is TGTGCCAGCAGCTTGGGAGCGGGACGGCAGTATTTT. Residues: CASSLGAGRQYF. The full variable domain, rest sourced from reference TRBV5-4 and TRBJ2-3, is ETGVTQSPTHLIKTRGQQVTLRCSSQSGHNTVSWYQQALGQGPQFIFQYYREEENGRGNFPPRFSGLQFPNYSSELNVNALELDDSALYLCASSLGAGRQYFGPGTRLTVL.

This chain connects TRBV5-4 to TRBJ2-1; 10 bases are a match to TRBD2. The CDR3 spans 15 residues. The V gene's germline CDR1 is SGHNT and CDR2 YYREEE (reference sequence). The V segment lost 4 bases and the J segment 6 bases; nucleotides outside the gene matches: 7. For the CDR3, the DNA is TGTGCCAGCAGCGTGGCTAGCGGGAGAACCAATGAGCAGTTCTTC. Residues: CASSVASGRTNEQFF.

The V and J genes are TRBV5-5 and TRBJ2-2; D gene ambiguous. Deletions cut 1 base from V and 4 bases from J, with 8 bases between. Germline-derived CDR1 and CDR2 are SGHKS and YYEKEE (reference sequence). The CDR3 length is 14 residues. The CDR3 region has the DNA TGTGCCAGCAGCTTGTACTGGGGCACCGGGGAGCTGTTTTTT. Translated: CASSLYWGTGELFF. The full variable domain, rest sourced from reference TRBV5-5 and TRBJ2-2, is DAGVTQSPTHLIKTRGQQVTLRCSPISGHKSVSWYQQVLGQGPQFIFQYYEKEERGRGNFPDRFSARQFPNYSSELNVNALLLGDSALYLCASSLYWGTGELFFGEGSRLTVL.

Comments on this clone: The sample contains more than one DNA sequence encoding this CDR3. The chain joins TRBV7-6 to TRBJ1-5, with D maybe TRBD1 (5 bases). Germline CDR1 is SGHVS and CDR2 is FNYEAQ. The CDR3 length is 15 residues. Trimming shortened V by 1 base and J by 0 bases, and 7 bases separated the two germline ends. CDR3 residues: CASSLEQGSNQPQHF. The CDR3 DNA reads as TGTGCCAGCAGCTTAGAGCAGGGTAGCAATCAGCCCCAGCATTTT.

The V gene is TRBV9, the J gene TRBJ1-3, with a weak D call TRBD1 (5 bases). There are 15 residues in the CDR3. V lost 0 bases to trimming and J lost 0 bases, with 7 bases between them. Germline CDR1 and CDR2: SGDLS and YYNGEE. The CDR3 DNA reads TGTGCCAGCAGCGTAGGACAGAACTCTGGAAACACCATATATTTT. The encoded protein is CASSVGQNSGNTIYF.

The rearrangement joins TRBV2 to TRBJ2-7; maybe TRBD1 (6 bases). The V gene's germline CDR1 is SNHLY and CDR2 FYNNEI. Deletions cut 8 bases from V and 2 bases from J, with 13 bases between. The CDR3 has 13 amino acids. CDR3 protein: CASQTGATYEQYF. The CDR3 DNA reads TGTGCCAGCCAGACAGGCGCCACCTACGAGCAGTACTTC.

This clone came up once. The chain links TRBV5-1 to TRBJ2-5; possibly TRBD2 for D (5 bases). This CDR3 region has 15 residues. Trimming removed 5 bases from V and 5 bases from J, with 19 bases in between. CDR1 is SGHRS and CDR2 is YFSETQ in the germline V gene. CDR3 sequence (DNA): TGCGCCAGCAGGACGACTACCTTGAGGGCGGAGACCCAGTACTTC. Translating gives CASRTTTLRAETQYF.

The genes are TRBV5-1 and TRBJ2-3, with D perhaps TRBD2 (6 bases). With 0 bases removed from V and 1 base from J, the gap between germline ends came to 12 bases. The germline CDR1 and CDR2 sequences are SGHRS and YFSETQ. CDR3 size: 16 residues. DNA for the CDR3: TGCGCCAGCAGCTTGGCCCACTCTAGCGGCACAGATACGCAGTATTTT. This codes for CASSLAHSSGTDTQYF.

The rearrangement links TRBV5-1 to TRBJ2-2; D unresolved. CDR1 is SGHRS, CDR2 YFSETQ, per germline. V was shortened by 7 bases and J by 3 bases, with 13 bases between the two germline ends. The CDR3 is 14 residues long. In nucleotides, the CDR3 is TGCGCCAGCGGGTACGAAGGCTACACCGGGGAGCTGTTTTTT. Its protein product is CASGYEGYTGELFF.